Shown below are 22 T cell receptor beta chains from a single sample sequenced in a study of control samples from healthy donors and cancer patients. Libraries were prepared by immunoSEQ multiplex PCR; TCRdb keeps only in-frame clonotypes and omits some of them. Here the sample spans under 200,000 clones, around 94% being singletons. The sample comprised PBMCs. These receptors all stem from a man in his sixties with colorectal cancer.

This chain uses TRBV9 with TRBJ2-3; TRBD1 matches 11 bases. Germline CDR1 is SGDLS and CDR2 is YYNGEE. V lost 4 bases, J lost 4 bases, and 5 bases stayed unmatched. This CDR3 region has 15 residues. CDR3 loop: CASSLRTGGPDTQYF. The CDR3 DNA is TGTGCCAGCAGCCTTCGGACAGGGGGCCCAGATACGCAGTATTTT.

The chain is built from TRBV7-2 and TRBJ1-4; D ambiguous. V was trimmed by 1 base and J by 7 bases, leaving 4 bases between them. This CDR3 is built from 12 residues. Germline CDR1 SGHTA, CDR2 FQGNSA. CDR3 sequence reads: CASSLDREKLFF. The CDR3 DNA reads TGTGCCAGCAGCTTAGACCGTGAAAAACTGTTTTTT. Combining the CDR3 with reference TRBV7-2 and TRBJ1-4 gives the whole variable domain GAGVSQSPSNKVTEKGKDVELRCDPISGHTALYWYRQSLGQGLEFLIYFQGNSAPDKSGLPSDRFSAERTGGSVSTLTIQRTQQEDSAVYLCASSLDREKLFFGSGTQLSVL.

The chain carries TRBV30 and TRBJ1-1; D remains ambiguous. The germline V gene encodes CDR1 GTSNPN and CDR2 SVGIG (reference sequence). There are 14 residues in the CDR3. Trimming removed 1 base from V and 0 bases from J, with 9 bases in between. The CDR3, as DNA: TGTGCCTGGAGTGCGGGAGCAGTGAACACTGAAGCTTTCTTT. This translates into CAWSAGAVNTEAFF. Based on the CDR3 plus reference TRBV30 and TRBJ1-1, the full variable domain is SQTIHQWPATLVQPVGSPLSLECTVEGTSNPNLYWYRQAAGRGLQLLFYSVGIGQISSEVPQNLSASRPQDRQFILSSKKLLLSDSGFYLCAWSAGAVNTEAFFGQGTRLTVV.

The chain joins TRBV6-1 to TRBJ1-1; the D is unclear. CDR1 is MNHNS, CDR2 SASEGT, per germline. This CDR3 comprises 15 residues. V was pared by 2 bases and J by 5 bases, with 15 bases between. The CDR3 nucleotides are TGTGCCAGCAGTGAAAAGGCGTCTGGGAGGACTGAAGCTTTCTTT. Translation gives CASSEKASGRTEAFF.

The V gene is TRBV6-5, the J gene TRBJ2-1; 9 nucleotides align to TRBD1. The germline gives CDR1 MNHEY, CDR2 SVGAGI. Trimming removed 6 bases from V and 9 bases from J; junction bases left unmatched: 9. This CDR3 contains 14 residues. CDR3 in amino acids: CASRRGQGFGEQFF. The CDR3 nucleotides read TGTGCCAGCAGACGGGGACAGGGCTTTGGTGAGCAGTTCTTC.

The rearrangement uses TRBV10-2 and TRBJ1-5, with a possible D match to TRBD1 (6 bases). This CDR3 region has 13 residues. Germline-derived CDR1 and CDR2 are WSHSY and SAAADI. Trimming shortened V by 5 bases and J by 5 bases, and 10 bases separated the two germline ends. In DNA form, the CDR3 reads TGCGCCAGCAGTTGGGGGCAGGATCAGCCCCAGCATTTT. This encodes CASSWGQDQPQHF.

The chain recombines TRBV4-1 with TRBJ2-7; D might be TRBD2 (7 bases). The CDR3 extends over 14 amino acids. V was pared by 1 base and J by 7 bases, with 14 bases between. CDR1 is MGHRA and CDR2 is YSYEKL in the germline V gene. The CDR3 is CASSQVAGAAEQYF. The CDR3 DNA sequence: TGCGCCAGCAGCCAAGTGGCGGGGGCGGCGGAGCAGTACTTC.

The chain links TRBV5-1 to TRBJ2-5, with D perhaps matching TRBD1 (6 bases). The CDR3 runs 14 residues. Trimming shortened V by 4 bases and J by 1 base, and 11 bases separated the two germline ends. CDR1 and CDR2 (germline): SGHRS, YFSETQ. The CDR3 region has the DNA TGCGCCAGCAGCACTCGGACAGTCCAAGAGACCCAGTACTTC. This gives the protein CASSTRTVQETQYF.

This CDR3 is CASSLKTGENYGYTF. CDR3 bases: TGTGCCAGTAGTCTGAAGACAGGGGAGAACTATGGCTACACCTTC. The V gene is TRBV19, the J gene TRBJ1-2, with 8 bases that match TRBD1. Germline V gives CDR1 LNHDA, CDR2 SQIVND (reference sequence). The J segment lost 2 bases and the V segment lost 5 bases, leaving 7 bases of the junction unmatched. The CDR3 is 15 residues long.

V gene TRBV29-1 combines with J gene TRBJ2-7; D possibly uses TRBD1 or TRBD2 (5 bases each). CDR3 length equals 13 residues. V gave up 4 bases and J gave up 3 bases, with 13 bases separating them. Germline V gene data show CDR1 as SQVTM and CDR2 as ANQGSEA. This CDR3 is CSVVGTSFYEQYF. CDR3 nucleotides: TGCAGCGTTGTCGGGACGTCCTTCTACGAGCAGTACTTC.

The chain carries TRBV19 and TRBJ1-3; 8 bases line up with TRBD1. Trimming took 4 bases from V and 0 from J; bases not matched to a gene: 11. CDR3 size: 18 residues. Germline CDR1 is LNHDA and CDR2 is SQIVND (reference sequence). This chain's CDR3 is CASSTYTGQGSSGNTIYF. The CDR3 DNA sequence: TGTGCCAGTAGTACCTACACTGGACAGGGTAGCTCTGGAAACACCATATATTTT.

This clone appeared once. V and J are TRBV11-2 and TRBJ2-7; 10 bases line up with TRBD1. In germline, CDR1 is SGHAT, CDR2 FQNNGV. The CDR3 consists of 14 residues. With V trimmed by 5 bases and J by 5 bases, 6 bases remained unmatched. The CDR3 here is CASSLDRGQDEQYF. The DNA of the CDR3 is TGTGCCAGCAGCCTCGACAGGGGGCAGGACGAGCAGTACTTC.

The chain's CDR3 is CASSTPGSGGYEQYF. CDR3 bases: TGTGCCAGCAGTACACCGGGGTCTGGAGGCTACGAGCAGTACTTC. The V gene is TRBV27, the J gene TRBJ2-7; D perhaps matches TRBD2 (5 bases). Germline V lookup: CDR1 MNHEY, CDR2 SMNVEV (reference sequence). Deletions cut 5 bases from V and 3 bases from J, with 17 bases between. CDR3 size: 15 residues.

This chain joins TRBV7-2 and TRBJ2-1; 7 bases map to TRBD2. The junction had 9 bases not matched to a gene; V was cut back by 1 base and J by 15 bases. CDR1 and CDR2 from the germline V gene are SGHTA and FQGNSA. This CDR3 is built from 13 residues. The CDR3 nucleotides read TGTGCCAGCAGCTTAGGCTCGCGGGAGAAAGCGTTCTTC. This gives the protein CASSLGSREKAFF.

The rearrangement joins TRBV9 to TRBJ1-4, with 9 nucleotides matching TRBD1. Trimming cost V 4 bases and J 7 bases; bases outside gene matches: 2. Germline loops: CDR1 SGDLS, CDR2 YYNGEE. This CDR3 spans 13 amino acids. CDR3 in DNA: TGTGCCAGCAGCCCACAGGGGGCTGAAAAACTGTTTTTT. Translation gives CASSPQGAEKLFF.

This chain uses TRBV18 with TRBJ1-2, with D possibly TRBD1 on 6 matching bases. The CDR3 totals 14 residues. CDR1 and CDR2 (germline): KGHSH, LQKENI. V was pared by 3 bases and J by 7 bases, with 15 bases between. CDR3 DNA sequence: TGTGCCAGCTCACCCACCGGGACAAGTTTTGGCTACACCTTC. Translated: CASSPTGTSFGYTF.

Here the CDR3 reads CASSPLSNRGYNEQFF. In DNA form, the CDR3 reads TGTGCCAGCAGCCCCCTCAGTAATCGGGGATACAATGAGCAGTTCTTC. The chain links TRBV11-1 to TRBJ2-1, with D maybe TRBD2 (5 bases). Trimming stripped 5 bases from V and 4 bases from J, with 18 bases between. The germline V gene has CDR1 SGHAT and CDR2 FQDESV (reference sequence). This CDR3 has 16 amino acids.

A single count supports this clone. The chain carries TRBV19 and TRBJ2-7; 11 nucleotides align to TRBD1. The CDR3 extends over 15 amino acids. V lost 6 bases, J lost 1 base, and 5 bases stayed unmatched. The germline CDR1 and CDR2 sequences are LNHDA and SQIVND (reference sequence). The CDR3 spells CASSRGQGASYEQYF. CDR3 nucleotides: TGTGCCAGTAGCCGTGGACAGGGGGCTTCCTACGAGCAGTACTTC. Together with reference TRBV19 and TRBJ2-7, the CDR3 gives the full variable domain: DGGITQSPKYLFRKEGQNVTLSCEQNLNHDAMYWYRQDPGQGLRLIYYSQIVNDFQKGDIAEGYSVSREKKESFPLTVTSAQKNPTAFYLCASSRGQGASYEQYFGPGTRLTVT.

The rearrangement links TRBV3-1 (or the pseudogene TRBV3-2) to TRBJ2-6; D ambiguous. V lost 1 base and J lost 0, with 16 bases in between. The CDR3 has 19 residues. Germline V gene sequence: CDR1 LGHDT, CDR2 YNNKEL (reference sequence). The CDR3 DNA follows: TGTGCCAGCAGCCAAGCGGCCCCGGGTCGACTCTCTGGGGCCAACGTCCTGACTTTC. This gives the protein CASSQAAPGRLSGANVLTF.

V and J are TRBV14 and TRBJ2-1, with 7 nucleotides matching TRBD2. J lost 2 bases, V lost 4 bases, and 11 bases had no gene match. CDR3 length: 17 amino acids. The germline CDR1 and CDR2 sequences are SGHDN and FVKESK. DNA of the CDR3: TGTGCCAGCAGCCCTTACTTACTAGCGTCTCCCTACAATGAGCAGTTCTTC. It yields the protein CASSPYLLASPYNEQFF.

This clone was seen a few times. The chain is built from TRBV5-1 and TRBJ1-1, with D hard to call. Germline lookup yields CDR1 SGHRS and CDR2 YFSETQ. This CDR3 has 15 residues. Trimming shortened V by 5 bases and J by 0 bases, and 14 bases separated the two germline ends. CDR3 sequence: CASRGLGAMNTEAFF. CDR3 nucleotides: TGCGCCAGCAGAGGTTTGGGTGCAATGAACACTGAAGCTTTCTTT.

This rearrangement joins TRBV7-2 to TRBJ1-1; no reliable D call. From germline, CDR1 is SGHTA and CDR2 FQGNSA. Trimming stripped 2 bases from V and 2 bases from J, with 9 bases between. The CDR3 spans 14 residues. Written as DNA, the CDR3 is TGTGCCAGCAGCTTACTGGGATTTAACACTGAAGCTTTCTTT. Its translation is CASSLLGFNTEAFF.